Listed below are T cell receptor beta chains from one sample, sequenced in a study of CD8 T cells in Susac syndrome. In TCRdb, the immunoSEQ multiplex PCR reads were re-called with MiXCR into one record per CDR3 protein. Of about 180,000 distinct CDR3 sequences in the sample, 94% are singletons; the top ten hold 0.12%. Sequencing was performed on CD4+ T cells from PBMCs. The receptors stem from a human donor with Susac syndrome. Both conserved end residues are part of each CDR3. A D gene is named only where the DNA matches it firmly. Clone size, where shown, is once, few, many, or a class for clones that have expanded.

d_gene: TRBD1; j_gene: TRBJ2-3; abundance: .; v_gene: TRBV19; CDR3aa: CASSRDRGPDTQYF; CDR3nt: TGTGCCAGTAGTAGGGACAGGGGGCCAGATACGCAGTATTTT
d_gene: .; j_gene: TRBJ1-2; abundance: .; v_gene: TRBV20-1; CDR3aa: CSASPTPDYGYTF; CDR3nt: TGCAGTGCTTCCCCGACACCCGACTATGGCTACACCTTC
d_gene: .; j_gene: TRBJ1-1; abundance: once; v_gene: TRBV20-1; CDR3aa: CRMGGENTEAFF; CDR3nt: TGCAGGATGGGAGGGGAGAACACTGAAGCTTTCTTT
d_gene: TRBD1; j_gene: TRBJ2-7; abundance: .; v_gene: TRBV5-1; CDR3aa: CASSLTGGIYEQYF; CDR3nt: TGCGCCAGCAGCTTGACAGGGGGCATCTACGAGCAGTACTTC
d_gene: TRBD2; j_gene: TRBJ2-7; abundance: once; v_gene: TRBV10-3; CDR3aa: CAARDSGGSSYEQYF; CDR3nt: TGTGCCGCTCGAGACAGCGGGGGAAGCTCCTACGAGCAGTACTTC
d_gene: .; j_gene: TRBJ1-2; abundance: .; v_gene: TRBV12-3/TRBV12-4; CDR3aa: CASSPAAYGYTF; CDR3nt: TGTGCCAGCAGCCCGGCTGCATATGGCTACACCTTC
d_gene: .; j_gene: TRBJ2-3; abundance: .; v_gene: TRBV20-1; CDR3aa: CSATGGSGDTQYF; CDR3nt: TGCAGTGCAACCGGTGGGTCGGGAGATACGCAGTATTTT
d_gene: .; j_gene: TRBJ2-5; abundance: .; v_gene: TRBV21-1; CDR3aa: CASSSLGEDPETQYF; CDR3nt: TGTGCCAGCAGCTCCCTTGGGGAGGACCCAGAGACCCAGTACTTC
d_gene: .; j_gene: TRBJ2-3; abundance: .; v_gene: TRBV20-1; CDR3aa: CSAKPGGPTDTQYF; CDR3nt: TGCAGTGCTAAGCCCGGGGGTCCCACAGATACGCAGTATTTT
d_gene: .; j_gene: TRBJ1-2; abundance: .; v_gene: TRBV3-1; CDR3aa: CASSQIGEDYGYTF; CDR3nt: TGTGCCAGCAGCCAGATCGGGGAAGACTATGGCTACACCTTC
d_gene: .; j_gene: TRBJ2-7; abundance: .; v_gene: TRBV10-3; CDR3aa: CAISETGLGEQYF; CDR3nt: TGTGCCATCAGTGAGACGGGTTTGGGAGAGCAGTACTTC
d_gene: .; j_gene: TRBJ2-7; abundance: once; v_gene: TRBV7-9; CDR3aa: CASSLAGEQYF; CDR3nt: TGTGCCAGCAGCCTCGCTGGAGAGCAGTACTTC
d_gene: .; j_gene: TRBJ2-2; abundance: .; v_gene: TRBV12-3/TRBV12-4; CDR3aa: CASSRGTGELFF; CDR3nt: TGTGCCTCCTCACGGGGCACCGGGGAGCTGTTTTTT
d_gene: .; j_gene: TRBJ2-7; abundance: .; v_gene: TRBV27; CDR3aa: CASSLVGTPSYEQYF; CDR3nt: TGTGCCAGCAGTTTAGTCGGGACACCTTCCTACGAGCAGTACTTC
d_gene: .; j_gene: TRBJ1-1; abundance: .; v_gene: TRBV5-4; CDR3aa: CASSLGPLGNTEAFF; CDR3nt: TGTGCCAGCAGCTTGGGCCCACTTGGGAACACTGAAGCTTTCTTT
d_gene: TRBD2; j_gene: TRBJ2-5; abundance: .; v_gene: TRBV4-3; CDR3aa: CASSPGTSGVRETQYF; CDR3nt: TGCGCCAGCAGCCCGGGGACTAGCGGGGTACGAGAGACCCAGTACTTC
d_gene: .; j_gene: TRBJ1-1; abundance: .; v_gene: TRBV3-1; CDR3aa: CASSQDPRPKGDTEAFF; CDR3nt: TGTGCCAGCAGCCAAGATCCTCGCCCCAAAGGGGACACTGAAGCTTTCTTT
d_gene: TRBD1; j_gene: TRBJ1-4; abundance: .; v_gene: TRBV7-8; CDR3aa: CASSDRVVHEKLFF; CDR3nt: TGTGCCAGCAGCGACAGGGTGGTTCATGAAAAACTGTTTTTT
d_gene: .; j_gene: TRBJ2-1; abundance: .; v_gene: TRBV11-3; CDR3aa: CASSSSSGSGNEQFF; CDR3nt: TGTGCCAGCAGCTCATCCTCAGGGTCCGGGAATGAGCAGTTCTTC
d_gene: .; j_gene: TRBJ2-3; abundance: .; v_gene: TRBV20-1; CDR3aa: CSAEETGTDTQYF; CDR3nt: TGCAGTGCTGAAGAAACAGGGACAGATACGCAGTATTTT
d_gene: TRBD1; j_gene: TRBJ2-7; abundance: .; v_gene: TRBV20-1; CDR3aa: CSASRQGNYEQYF; CDR3nt: TGCAGTGCTAGCAGACAGGGTAACTACGAGCAGTACTTC
d_gene: .; j_gene: TRBJ2-1; abundance: .; v_gene: TRBV7-2; CDR3aa: CASSLARGEQFF; CDR3nt: TGTGCCAGCAGCTTAGCGAGGGGTGAGCAGTTCTTC
d_gene: TRBD1; j_gene: TRBJ2-5; abundance: .; v_gene: TRBV5-1; CDR3aa: CASSSGQGIGETQYF; CDR3nt: TGCGCCAGCAGCTCAGGACAGGGGATCGGGGAGACCCAGTACTTC
d_gene: .; j_gene: TRBJ1-1; abundance: few; v_gene: TRBV11-3; CDR3aa: CASSFTGYTEAFF; CDR3nt: TGTGCCAGCAGCTTTACAGGTTACACTGAAGCTTTCTTT
d_gene: TRBD1; j_gene: TRBJ2-7; abundance: .; v_gene: TRBV13; CDR3aa: CASSRQGLFHEQYF; CDR3nt: TGTGCCAGCAGCCGACAGGGGCTTTTCCACGAGCAGTACTTC
d_gene: TRBD1; j_gene: TRBJ2-5; abundance: .; v_gene: TRBV6-1; CDR3aa: CASGDRGSVETQYF; CDR3nt: TGTGCCAGCGGGGACAGGGGATCGGTAGAGACCCAGTACTTC
d_gene: TRBD2; j_gene: TRBJ2-2; abundance: once; v_gene: TRBV9; CDR3aa: CASSVGPTSGGSGELFF; CDR3nt: TGTGCCAGCAGCGTAGGACCCACTAGCGGGGGCTCCGGGGAGCTGTTTTTT
d_gene: .; j_gene: TRBJ2-7; abundance: .; v_gene: TRBV6-5; CDR3aa: CASSYHTGTDF; CDR3nt: TGTGCCAGCAGTTACCATACAGGGACGGACTTC
d_gene: .; j_gene: TRBJ1-2; abundance: .; v_gene: TRBV20-1; CDR3aa: CSARGRQEVTYGYTF; CDR3nt: TGCAGTGCTAGAGGAAGACAGGAGGTTACCTATGGCTACACCTTC
d_gene: TRBD1; j_gene: TRBJ1-2; abundance: once; v_gene: TRBV3-1; CDR3aa: CASSQGGKTGGGYTF; CDR3nt: TGTGCCAGCAGCCAAGGAGGAAAAACAGGGGGAGGCTACACCTTC
d_gene: .; j_gene: TRBJ2-7; abundance: .; v_gene: TRBV30; CDR3aa: CAWSVGSARRRYEQYF; CDR3nt: TGTGCCTGGAGTGTAGGTTCCGCCAGACGGAGGTACGAGCAGTACTTC
d_gene: .; j_gene: TRBJ2-5; abundance: .; v_gene: TRBV24-1; CDR3aa: CATSAAGTQYF; CDR3nt: TGTGCCACCAGTGCCGCCGGGACCCAGTACTTC
d_gene: TRBD1; j_gene: TRBJ2-7; abundance: .; v_gene: TRBV6-6; CDR3aa: CASRPGQGTYEQYF; CDR3nt: TGTGCCAGCAGGCCCGGACAGGGGACTTACGAGCAGTACTTC
d_gene: TRBD2; j_gene: TRBJ2-3; abundance: .; v_gene: TRBV20-1; CDR3aa: CSAAGLAGGASDTQYF; CDR3nt: TGCAGTGCGGCCGGACTAGCGGGGGGCGCGTCAGATACGCAGTATTTT
d_gene: .; j_gene: TRBJ1-1; abundance: .; v_gene: TRBV30; CDR3aa: CAWSVEGLAEAFF; CDR3nt: TGTGCCTGGAGTGTTGAAGGGCTCGCTGAAGCTTTCTTT
d_gene: TRBD2; j_gene: TRBJ2-3; abundance: .; v_gene: TRBV12-3/TRBV12-4; CDR3aa: CASTPTSGGPINTDTQYF; CDR3nt: TGTGCCAGCACCCCCACTAGCGGGGGGCCCATTAACACAGATACGCAGTATTTT
d_gene: .; j_gene: TRBJ2-5; abundance: .; v_gene: TRBV5-1; CDR3aa: CASSRMGLDQETQYF; CDR3nt: TGCGCCAGCAGCCGGATGGGACTTGATCAAGAGACCCAGTACTTC
d_gene: .; j_gene: TRBJ1-3; abundance: .; v_gene: TRBV9; CDR3aa: CASSVSAGNTIYF; CDR3nt: TGTGCCAGCAGCGTTTCGGCTGGAAACACCATATATTTT
d_gene: TRBD1; j_gene: TRBJ1-2; abundance: .; v_gene: TRBV5-1; CDR3aa: CASSLEQGVDYGYTF; CDR3nt: TGCGCCAGCAGCCTAGAACAGGGGGTGGACTATGGCTACACCTTC
d_gene: TRBD2; j_gene: TRBJ2-3; abundance: .; v_gene: TRBV2; CDR3aa: CASSEAGTSGDTQYF; CDR3nt: TGTGCCAGCAGTGAAGCGGGGACTAGCGGAGATACGCAGTATTTT
d_gene: .; j_gene: TRBJ2-4; abundance: .; v_gene: TRBV5-4; CDR3aa: CASSPDGSRRAKNIQYF; CDR3nt: TGTGCCAGCAGCCCCGATGGGAGTCGGAGAGCCAAAAACATTCAGTACTTC
d_gene: .; j_gene: TRBJ2-3; abundance: .; v_gene: TRBV9; CDR3aa: CASSVDPSPGADTQYF; CDR3nt: TGTGCCAGCAGCGTAGATCCTAGCCCGGGTGCAGATACGCAGTATTTT
d_gene: .; j_gene: TRBJ1-5; abundance: .; v_gene: TRBV2; CDR3aa: CASGQDSQRNQPQHF; CDR3nt: TGTGCCAGCGGTCAGGACAGCCAACGCAATCAGCCCCAGCATTTT
d_gene: .; j_gene: TRBJ2-1; abundance: .; v_gene: TRBV11-1; CDR3aa: CASSLGSSPAYNEQFF; CDR3nt: TGTGCCAGCAGCTTAGGAAGCAGCCCGGCCTACAATGAGCAGTTCTTC
d_gene: .; j_gene: TRBJ1-6; abundance: .; v_gene: TRBV12-3/TRBV12-4; CDR3aa: CASSWDLENSPLHF; CDR3nt: TGTGCCAGCAGCTGGGATCTCGAGAATTCACCCCTCCACTTT
d_gene: .; j_gene: TRBJ2-1; abundance: .; v_gene: TRBV20-1; CDR3aa: CSASGGLNEQFF; CDR3nt: TGCAGTGCTAGCGGGGGCCTCAATGAGCAGTTCTTC
d_gene: TRBD2; j_gene: TRBJ2-2; abundance: .; v_gene: TRBV9; CDR3aa: CASSLGLAGHGTGELFF; CDR3nt: TGTGCCAGCAGCCTGGGACTAGCGGGCCATGGTACCGGGGAGCTGTTTTTT
d_gene: .; j_gene: TRBJ2-7; abundance: once; v_gene: TRBV9; CDR3aa: CASSARTTTVEQYF; CDR3nt: TGTGCCAGCAGCGCACGGACCACGACTGTCGAGCAGTACTTC
d_gene: TRBD1; j_gene: TRBJ2-7; abundance: .; v_gene: TRBV30; CDR3aa: CAWSTTGTGGEQYF; CDR3nt: TGTGCCTGGAGTACAACCGGGACAGGGGGCGAGCAGTACTTC
d_gene: .; j_gene: TRBJ1-1; abundance: .; v_gene: TRBV29-1; CDR3aa: CSVDAGDDTEAFF; CDR3nt: TGCAGCGTTGATGCAGGGGACGACACTGAAGCTTTCTTT
d_gene: .; j_gene: TRBJ1-1; abundance: .; v_gene: TRBV20-1; CDR3aa: CSARDRWGKNTEAFF; CDR3nt: TGCAGTGCTAGAGATAGGTGGGGAAAGAACACTGAAGCTTTCTTT
d_gene: TRBD1; j_gene: TRBJ2-4; abundance: .; v_gene: TRBV12-3/TRBV12-4; CDR3aa: CASSATGVSSKNIQYF; CDR3nt: TGTGCCAGCAGCGCGACAGGGGTTTCGTCCAAAAACATTCAGTACTTC
d_gene: .; j_gene: TRBJ2-5; abundance: .; v_gene: TRBV5-4; CDR3aa: CASSSGTAGETQYF; CDR3nt: TGTGCCAGCAGCTCCGGGACAGCGGGGGAGACCCAGTACTTC